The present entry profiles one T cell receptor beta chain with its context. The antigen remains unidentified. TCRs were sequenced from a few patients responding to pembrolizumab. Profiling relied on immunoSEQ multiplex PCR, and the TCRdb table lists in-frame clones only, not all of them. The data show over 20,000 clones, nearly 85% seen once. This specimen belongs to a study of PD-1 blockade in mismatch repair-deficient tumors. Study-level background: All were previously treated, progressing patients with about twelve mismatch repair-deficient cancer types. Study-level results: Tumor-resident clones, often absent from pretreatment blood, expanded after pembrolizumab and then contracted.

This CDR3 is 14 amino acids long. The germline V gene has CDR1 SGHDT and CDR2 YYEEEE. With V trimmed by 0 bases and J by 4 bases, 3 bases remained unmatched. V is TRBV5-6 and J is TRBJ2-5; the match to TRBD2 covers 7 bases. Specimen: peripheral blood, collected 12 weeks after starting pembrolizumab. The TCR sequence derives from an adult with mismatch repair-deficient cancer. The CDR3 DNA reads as TGTGCCAGCAGCTTGGAGCGGGGACGAGAGACCCAGTACTTC. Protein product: CASSLERGRETQYF.